A single sample gave rise to the 19 T cell receptor beta chains below, sequenced in a study of T cells in Graves' hyperthyroidism and ophthalmopathy. Authors of the study amplified TCR beta CDR3 regions from RNA transcripts. RT-PCR in the first round (using the HTBI primer set) targeted the TCR CDR3. TCRdb recomputed calls from the multiplex PCR reads with MiXCR, one row per CDR3 protein. In the table there are roughly 280,000 distinct CDR3 sequences, 20% to 25% of which are singletons. The specimen sequenced was blood. These receptors were obtained from a man between 25 and 39 years old with Graves' ophthalmopathy.

The rearrangement joins TRBV28 to TRBJ1-5; D is perhaps TRBD1 (5 bases). Trimming removed 6 bases at V and 0 bases at J, with 15 bases between. Germline loops: CDR1 MDHEN, CDR2 SYDVKM. The CDR3 is made up of 16 amino acids. The CDR3 DNA reads as TGTGCCAGCAGCGGAGACAGTGGGGTTAGCAATCAGCCCCAGCATTTT. This sequence encodes CASSGDSGVSNQPQHF.

This clonotype was seen ten or more times. The genes are TRBV5-1 and TRBJ2-7; 10 positions match TRBD1. The length of the CDR3 is 16 residues. Per germline, CDR1 SGHRS and CDR2 YFSETQ. Germline trimming cut 0 bases from V and 2 bases from J; bases unmatched to any gene: 5. The CDR3 DNA sequence: TGCGCCAGCAGCTTGGCCTCGGGACAGGGGACCTACGAGCAGTACTTC. This gives the protein CASSLASGQGTYEQYF.

This clonotype was recorded many times. The chain recombines TRBV20-1 with TRBJ2-4; 7 nucleotides agree with TRBD2. The CDR3 is 12 residues long. Germline values: CDR1 DFQATT, CDR2 SNEGSKA (reference sequence). J was trimmed by 6 bases and V by 7 bases; bases with no gene match: 6. In DNA, the CDR3 is TGCAGTGGTACGGGAGGAGGAAACATTCAGTACTTC. This translates into CSGTGGGNIQYF.

This clonotype occurred many times. The chain links TRBV28 to TRBJ2-7; D is uncertain. This CDR3 is built from 16 residues. The germline V and J ends were trimmed by 2 bases and 0 bases, with 14 bases remaining between them. Per the germline V gene, CDR1 is MDHEN and CDR2 is SYDVKM. Written as DNA, the CDR3 is TGTGCCAGCAGTTTAGACGCTAGTCCTATCTCCTACGAGCAGTACTTC. It specifies CASSLDASPISYEQYF.

The chain is built from TRBV20-1 and TRBJ2-1, with 8 positions matching TRBD1. V dropped 5 bases and J dropped 4; count of bases not matched to a gene: 13. This CDR3 has 16 residues. The V gene's germline CDR1 is DFQATT and CDR2 SNEGSKA (reference sequence). CDR3 DNA sequence: TGCAGTGCTCCAAGCCCTGGGACAGGATCGTACAATGAGCAGTTCTTC. Its protein product is CSAPSPGTGSYNEQFF.

This clonotype turned up a few times. The chain joins TRBV7-9 to TRBJ2-7; 8 bases agree with TRBD2. Germline V gene sequence: CDR1 SEHNR, CDR2 FQNEAQ (reference sequence). After removal of 1 base from V and 2 bases from J, the junction contained 4 bases not matched to a gene. The CDR3 has 15 residues. CDR3 in amino acids: CASSLVAGMPYEQYF. CDR3 in DNA: TGTGCCAGCAGCTTAGTAGCGGGAATGCCCTACGAGCAGTACTTC.

In this sample, this clonotype turned up a few times. This rearrangement joins TRBV18 to TRBJ1-1; D might be TRBD1 (6 bases). Germline V gives CDR1 KGHSH, CDR2 LQKENI. The V gene lost 2 bases and the J gene lost 1 base, with 11 bases spanning the gap. The CDR3 totals 15 residues. The CDR3 DNA sequence: TGTGCCAGCTCACCATCGTCCAGGGGGAACACTGAAGCTTTCTTT. Protein sequence: CASSPSSRGNTEAFF.

The CDR3 spells CASRGGGELFF. CDR3 in DNA: TGTGCCAGCAGGGGTGGCGGGGAGCTGTTTTTT. The rearrangement uses TRBV2 and TRBJ2-2; D is uncertain. Trimming took off 6 bases at V and 7 bases at J, with 6 bases between the two ends. This CDR3 spans 11 amino acids. Per the germline V gene, CDR1 is SNHLY and CDR2 is FYNNEI.

Of note for this clonotype: A read error may be the cause here, since a much bigger clone is one base away. This chain connects TRBV10-1 to TRBJ2-1; 16 positions match TRBD2. This CDR3 is 16 amino acids long. CDR1 WNHNN and CDR2 SYGVQD come from the germline V gene (reference sequence). V dropped 3 bases and J dropped 8; count of bases not matched to a gene: 4. The CDR3 is CASSESGLAGGHEQFF. Written as DNA, the CDR3 is TGCGCCAGCAGTGAATCGGGACTAGCGGGAGGGCATGAGCAGTTCTTC.

The chain recombines TRBV24-1 with TRBJ2-3; 10 nucleotides align to TRBD2. The CDR3 has 15 amino acids. The V segment lost 7 bases and the J segment 2 bases; nucleotides outside the gene matches: 5. The germline V gene has CDR1 KGHDR and CDR2 SFDVKD. CDR3 DNA: TGTGCCACCAGCCTAGCGGGAGAGGACACAGATACGCAGTATTTT. Its protein product is CATSLAGEDTDTQYF.

J is TRBJ2-3 and V is TRBV7-2; D may be TRBD1 or TRBD2 (6 bases each). Trimming shortened V by 1 base and J by 4 bases, and 15 bases separated the two germline ends. Germline V gives CDR1 SGHTA, CDR2 FQGNSA. The CDR3 is 16 residues long. The CDR3 spells CASSLGGGLLADTQYF. The CDR3 DNA reads as TGTGCCAGCAGCTTAGGTGGGGGGCTCCTCGCAGATACGCAGTATTTT.

The CDR3 region is CASSPSQGGIYGYTF. DNA of the CDR3: TGTGCCAGCAGCCCCTCCCAGGGGGGTATCTATGGCTACACCTTC. This chain links TRBV11-3 with TRBJ1-2; TRBD1 aligns across 7 bases. The V gene end was trimmed by 5 bases and the J gene end by 4 bases; junction bases not matched to a gene: 10. CDR1 and CDR2 from the germline V gene are SGHNT and YENEEA. The CDR3 extends over 15 amino acids.

This chain links TRBV7-9 with TRBJ2-5; 10 nucleotides match TRBD1. The V segment lost 2 bases and the J segment 9 bases; nucleotides outside the gene matches: 12. CDR3 length: 16 residues. Germline V gene sequence: CDR1 SEHNR, CDR2 FQNEAQ (reference sequence). In DNA form, the CDR3 reads TGTGCCAGCAGCTTAACGACAGGGGGCTTGCGGGAGGCCCAGTACTTC. Translation gives CASSLTTGGLREAQYF.

This clonotype was counted between two and nine times. The rearrangement joins TRBV7-2 to TRBJ2-1; TRBD1 aligns across 7 bases. CDR1 SGHTA and CDR2 FQGNSA come from the germline V gene. The CDR3 spans 12 residues. V trimming: 5 bases; J trimming: 9 bases; junction bases outside the gene matches: 4. This CDR3 is CASSRQGPEQFF. CDR3 DNA sequence: TGTGCCAGCAGCAGACAGGGTCCTGAGCAGTTCTTC.

This chain links TRBV6-1 with TRBJ1-5, with TRBD1 as a possible D gene (5 bases). V lost 8 bases and J lost 7, with 18 bases in between. In germline, CDR1 is MNHNS, CDR2 SASEGT. The CDR3 loop spans 14 amino acids. CDR3 nucleotide sequence: TGTGCCAGCCAAAGGAGACGGGACCGCCAGCCCCAGCATTTT. The encoded protein is CASQRRRDRQPQHF.

The V gene is TRBV6-1, the J gene TRBJ2-7; 9 bases line up with TRBD2. Losses at the gene ends were 6 bases for V and 6 bases for J; bases not matched to a gene: 15. The germline V gene has CDR1 MNHNS and CDR2 SASEGT. CDR3 length: 16 amino acids. The chain's CDR3 is CASRLQVIAGAGEQYF. DNA for the CDR3: TGTGCCAGCAGACTTCAGGTTATAGCGGGAGCCGGCGAGCAGTACTTC.

This clonotype was seen a few times. V gene TRBV19 combines with J gene TRBJ1-1; D possibly corresponds to TRBD1 (5 bases). Deletions cut 4 bases from V and 1 base from J, with 13 bases between. The CDR3 extends over 15 amino acids. The germline CDR1 and CDR2 sequences are LNHDA and SQIVND (reference sequence). CDR3 sequence: CASSNRDSGNTEAFF. CDR3 in DNA: TGTGCCAGTAGTAACCGGGACTCCGGGAACACTGAAGCTTTCTTT.

This clonotype has only a few counts. The chain is built from TRBV6-2 or TRBV6-3 and TRBJ2-7, with D tentatively TRBD1 (6 bases). Trimming cost V 5 bases and J 2 bases, with 19 bases left between them. The germline V gene has CDR1 MNHEY and CDR2 SVGEGT. The length of the CDR3 is 16 residues. The CDR3 DNA reads TGTGCCAGCAGTGTTTCCGGACAGAGCAGCCCCTACGAGCAGTACTTC. Translation: CASSVSGQSSPYEQYF.

Note on this clonotype: Mismatch with germline at one junction end may stem from a read error. The rearrangement joins TRBV7-8 to TRBJ2-2, with D uncertain. The CDR3 runs 13 residues. Per germline, CDR1 SGHVS and CDR2 FQNEAQ. CDR3 residues: CDSSFMVSGELFF. The CDR3 DNA sequence: TGTGACAGCAGCTTCATGGTTTCCGGGGAGCTGTTTTTT.